A selection of T cell receptor beta chains follows, all from one sample in a study of STAT3 mutations in large granular lymphocyte leukemia. The protocol was immunoSEQ multiplex PCR, while the TCRdb copy is restricted to in-frame clones and leaves out a portion. The sample contains about 24,000 clones, approximately 94% of which appear only once. The sample comprised peripheral blood mononuclear cells. Every receptor here comes from a man aged 40-49 years with T-cell large granular lymphocyte leukemia. Some clones in this sample may be carry-over from other donors' samples. Both conserved end residues are part of each CDR3. The D gene is left open where the match is weak. A clone size is listed for some rows: how often the clone was seen (once, few, many), or a class if it is expanded.

cdr3_nt cdr3_aa cdr3_length j_call clone_size d_call v_call
TGTGCCAGCTCACACCGAAACAGGGTGGGCACTGAAGCTTTCTTT CASSHRNRVGTEAFF 15 TRBJ1-1 . . TRBV18
TGTGCCAGTAGACCGGGGGAAGGGAACTATGGCTACACCTTC CASRPGEGNYGYTF 14 TRBJ1-2 . . TRBV19
TGTGCCAGCAGTTTCATTGCCGGGGAGGTCTATGGCTACACCTTC CASSFIAGEVYGYTF 15 TRBJ1-2 . . TRBV27
TGTGCCAGCAGCTTGGTGGGGACCAGGGCCTACACCTTC CASSLVGTRAYTF 13 TRBJ1-2 . . TRBV5-4
TGTGCCAGCTCACCAAGTCCAGGAAGACATAATTCACCCCTCCACTTT CASSPSPGRHNSPLHF 16 TRBJ1-6 . . TRBV18
TGTGCCTGGAGTGTACTAGGGAAACACCGCGCGGAGACCCAGTACTTC CAWSVLGKHRAETQYF 16 TRBJ2-5 . . TRBV30
TGTGCTCGATCGAGGGGCTACGAGCAGTACTTC CARSRGYEQYF 11 TRBJ2-7 once . TRBV30
TGCGCCAGCAGTGAAGGCGGAAGAGGTGAAGCTTTCTTT CASSEGGRGEAFF 13 TRBJ1-1 . . TRBV10-1
TGTGCCAGCTCACCGCAGACAGGGGAAAACACTGAAGCTTTCTTT CASSPQTGENTEAFF 15 TRBJ1-1 . TRBD1 TRBV18
TGCAGCGTTCAGACAGGTACCTACGAGCAGTACTTC CSVQTGTYEQYF 12 TRBJ2-7 . . TRBV29-1
TGCGCCAGCAGCCCGGGACAGGGGGGCCCTATCCCTTCCTACGAGCAGTACTTC CASSPGQGGPIPSYEQYF 18 TRBJ2-7 . TRBD1 TRBV5-1
TGTGCCAGCAGTCAGACAGGGGGGAGTTCACCCCTCCACTTT CASSQTGGSSPLHF 14 TRBJ1-6 . TRBD1 TRBV6-1
TGTGCCAGCAGCGAGAGCGGGACGTTCTACGAGCAGTACTTC CASSESGTFYEQYF 14 TRBJ2-7 . TRBD2 TRBV5-6
TGTGCCATCAGGCCCCCAACGGACAGGGGGCATGGCTACACCTTC CAIRPPTDRGHGYTF 15 TRBJ1-2 . TRBD1 TRBV10-3
TGTGCCAGCAGTTTGTCAGGGGGCTTTGAGCAGTACTTC CASSLSGGFEQYF 13 TRBJ2-7 . TRBD1 TRBV28
TGTGCCAGCAGCCCCGGACTAGCGCATTACAATGAGCAGTTCTTC CASSPGLAHYNEQFF 15 TRBJ2-1 . TRBD2 TRBV14
TGTGCCAGCTCACTAGGGACAGGGATTCAGCCCCAGCATTTT CASSLGTGIQPQHF 14 TRBJ1-5 . TRBD1 TRBV18
TGTGCCAGCAGTCGAGGGCCCCTCAACACTGAAGCTTTCTTT CASSRGPLNTEAFF 14 TRBJ1-1 . . TRBV27
TGTGCCAGCAGTTATCCCGGTAATTTCTACGAGCAGTACTTC CASSYPGNFYEQYF 14 TRBJ2-7 . . TRBV6-6
TGTGCCAGTAGTGGGACACCCAATCAGCCCCAGCATTTT CASSGTPNQPQHF 13 TRBJ1-5 . . TRBV19
TGTGCCAGCAGCGCCGGAGGCCTTGACGAGCAGTACTTC CASSAGGLDEQYF 13 TRBJ2-7 . . TRBV9
TGTGCCAGCAGCTTGGCAGGCCACAATCAGCCCCAGCATTTT CASSLAGHNQPQHF 14 TRBJ1-5 . . TRBV7-2
TGTGCCAGCAGTTTACCGGGACAGGGGGCCTACGAGCAGTACTTC CASSLPGQGAYEQYF 15 TRBJ2-7 few TRBD1 TRBV28
TGTGCCAGCAGTTGGGGGGTGAACACTGAAGCTTTCTTT CASSWGVNTEAFF 13 TRBJ1-1 . . TRBV27
TGTGCCAGCAGCCCTAATCGGGGACAGGGGTTTGGCGAGCAGTACTTC CASSPNRGQGFGEQYF 16 TRBJ2-7 . TRBD1 TRBV7-9
TGTGCCAGCAGCTTTGCCACCCTGGGGAATGAGCAGTTCTTC CASSFATLGNEQFF 14 TRBJ2-1 few . TRBV7-2
TGTGCCAGCAGCTTAGTCGGTCCGGTGGGCTATGGCTACACCTTC CASSLVGPVGYGYTF 15 TRBJ1-2 . . TRBV7-9
TGTGCCAGCAGTCAGGGAGACAGAAGATTTAATGAAAAACTGTTTTTT CASSQGDRRFNEKLFF 16 TRBJ1-4 . . TRBV6-6
TGCGCCAGCAGCGGGGACAGGGTGAGCACCGGGGAGCTGTTTTTT CASSGDRVSTGELFF 15 TRBJ2-2 once TRBD1 TRBV5-1
TGTGCCAGCTCACCAGAATATAGCAATCAGCCCCAGCATTTT CASSPEYSNQPQHF 14 TRBJ1-5 . . TRBV18
TGTGCCAGCTCACCCGAGACAGGCTTCACCTATGGCTACACCTTC CASSPETGFTYGYTF 15 TRBJ1-2 . . TRBV18
TGCGCCAGCAGCCAAGAAGGGCCGGGATTCAATCAGCCCCAGCATTTT CASSQEGPGFNQPQHF 16 TRBJ1-5 . . TRBV4-3
TGTGCCAGCAGTTCCAGGGAAGATACGCAGTATTTT CASSSREDTQYF 12 TRBJ2-3 . . TRBV6-5
TGTGCCAGCAGTGAGGGCACAGCCCCTGGAAACACCATATATTTT CASSEGTAPGNTIYF 15 TRBJ1-3 . . TRBV6-1
TGTGCCAGTAGTATGGGTCCGAACACTGAAGCTTTCTTT CASSMGPNTEAFF 13 TRBJ1-1 . . TRBV19
TGTGCCAGCAGCTTACAGGGTCCCTACGAGCAGTACTTC CASSLQGPYEQYF 13 TRBJ2-7 . . TRBV7-6
TGTGGGGCGGGGCAGCCGATCCTGGAAGCTTTCTTT CGAGQPILEAFF 12 TRBJ1-1 . . TRBV6-6
TGTGCCATCAGTGAGTGGAAGGGACTCAGGGGCGGAGAGACCCAGTACTTC CAISEWKGLRGGETQYF 17 TRBJ2-5 . . TRBV10-3
TGCGCCAGCAGCCAAGATGGGGGGAGGCGGCCCCTCCACTTT CASSQDGGRRPLHF 14 TRBJ1-6 few . TRBV4-3
TGTGCCAGCAGTAAAGGGGACAGTCAGGAAAAACTGTTTTTT CASSKGDSQEKLFF 14 TRBJ1-4 . TRBD1 TRBV6-6
TGTGCCAGCAGTGCAGGGACAGATACGCAGTATTTT CASSAGTDTQYF 12 TRBJ2-3 few . TRBV6-4